This T cell receptor (beta chain) was captured in a study of T cell responses to AZD1222 COVID-19 vaccine. Regarding the study as a whole: In a largely white British group with more females than males, clonal diversity was possibly underestimated. Compared with day 0, the breadth and depth of the Spike-specific TCR repertoire rose significantly after two doses of AZD1222. Only six individuals given AZD1222 were seropositive at baseline. Sampling captured repertoires only after the peak T cell response.

Profiling relied on immunoSEQ multiplex PCR, and the TCRdb table lists in-frame clones only, not all of them. Of roughly 140,000 clones listed, approximately 90% are singletons. The CDR3 length is 14 residues. Germline-derived CDR1 and CDR2 are SGHRS and YFSETQ. Trimming left V 0 bases short and J 8 bases short, with 11 bases between. On this clone itself: Its antigen is still unknown.

The V gene is TRBV5-1, the J gene TRBJ1-4; the D gene is possibly TRBD1 (6 bases). This TCR derives from an adult in good health. This specimen was peripheral blood, taken on day 0 of AZD1222 vaccination. The CDR3 reads CASSLGTVGEKLFF. The CDR3 DNA reads as TGCGCCAGCAGCTTGGGGACAGTTGGGGAAAAACTGTTTTTT.